This is a list of T cell receptor beta chains from one sample in a study of monozygotic twins with inflammatory bowel disease. Following a re-call of the 5' RACE reads, TCRdb has one entry per CDR3 protein and lacks DNA. The repertoire table contains about 160,000 distinct CDR3 sequences. Sample: blood. The receptors were sampled from a human donor with ulcerative colitis or Crohn's disease, or a healthy co-twin of an affected twin (not recorded which). The CDR3 runs from the conserved cysteine through the conserved F or W.

V,J,CDR3
TRBV6-5,TRBJ1-5,CASSSRSGDYQPQHF
TRBV6-5,TRBJ2-7,CASSYLGAEGAYEQYF
TRBV20-1,TRBJ2-4,CSAQGVQNQYF
TRBV20-1,TRBJ2-2,CSARAAQGSGELFF
TRBV5-1,TRBJ1-5,CASSLGQGDRPQHF
TRBV5-1,TRBJ2-5,CASSPGTGGRQETQYF
TRBV18,TRBJ2-7,CASSPSSGRVILEQYF
TRBV7-9,TRBJ2-7,CASSLRVAPEQYF
TRBV7-9,TRBJ1-5,CASSPESWDEGNQPQHF
TRBV27,TRBJ2-2,CASSLRLRTGELFF
TRBV20-1,TRBJ1-5,CSASPRQGFNQPQHF
TRBV30,TRBJ2-7,CAWSAFSYEQYF
TRBV11-2,TRBJ2-1,CATSVTSGSIYNEQFF
TRBV5-1,TRBJ2-7,CASSLTDRGSYEQYF
TRBV5-1,TRBJ2-1,CASRPQPPSSYNEQFF
TRBV19,TRBJ2-1,CASSIWLAWNEQFF
TRBV27,TRBJ2-7,CASGGLAYEQYF
TRBV7-8,TRBJ2-3,CASSSSSGTSGNRADTQYF
TRBV11-2,TRBJ2-3,CASSLRLAGEGGTDTQYF